The present TCR beta chain was sequenced within a study of blood T cell repertoires in COVID-19 (TCRdb year 2020). Broadly, across the study: Samples covering the acute and convalescent phases of COVID-19 were provided by collaborators in the United States, Italy and Spain. Where HLA class I and class II types were available, the types were taken from metadata supplied by the sample provider, not from assay-based typing. The samples were drawn from two sources: the first 160 participants of the ongoing ImmuneRACE study, and 950 to 1,500 subjects contributed by 6 global collaborators. Deeply sampled blood TCRbeta repertoires from subjects exposed to, actively infected with, or recovered from COVID-19 were included in the dataset. The sample metadata nearly always contained a de-identified subject ID, COVID-19 status, age in years and sex. A freely available public database, intended as a resource for researchers studying the immune response to SARS-CoV-2, is where the repertoires were released. The prospective study material was composed of cDNA or gDNA derived from T cells, B-cell-depleted T cells, or PBMCs. Overall results and qualifications from the work: The quantity of clinical and demographic metadata differed by source and by participant and was supplied without curation.

Germline trimming: 5 bases from V, 2 bases from J; junction bases outside gene matches: 3. The CDR3 contains 14 residues, cysteine and phenylalanine counted. Left in the record is the CDR3 DNA by itself, 42 bases read in frame from the first base. The germline V gene gives CDR1 as SGHRS and CDR2 as YFSETQ. The immunoSEQ Assay, a bias-controlled multiplex PCR, was used to amplify TCRbeta CDR3 regions from genomic DNA. Per the original workflow: The number of nucleated cells in each sample was estimated by amplification of reference gene primers within the assay. To quantify the absolute abundance of each unique TCRbeta CDR3 rearrangement, sequence reads were collapsed and filtered. Productive Simpson clonality was computed per sample as the square root of Simpson's diversity index over productive rearrangements. TCRdb took this table from immuneACCESS and kept in-frame rearrangements with V and J called. Such tables lack part of the clones; where checked against another copy, unresolved V genes explain under half of the gap, and the rest is unexplained. V and J calls and clone size are those listed in that table; D and trimming were worked out from the DNA. The sample table contains 250,000 to 350,000 clones; only one count was recorded for 89% of them. Together, the top ten hold less than 0.95% of the sample.

Worth noting for this clone: Its antigen is currently not known. No qualities accompany the bases; no much larger clone lies one base away.

A second Seattle source provided samples from volunteer blood donors who had recovered from COVID-19. The collaborating institutions used their own protocols to collect whole blood in K2EDTA tubes. For TCRbeta analysis, collaborator samples were shipped as frozen whole blood, as isolated PBMCs, or as DNA extracted from either sample type. This chain is built from TRBV5-1 and TRBJ2-5, with TRBD2 identical over 10 junction bases. This receptor was obtained from a woman aged 40 to 50 who had recovered from COVID-19. Sequenced input: peripheral blood. The DNA is as follows: TGCGCCAGCAGGACTAGCGGGCCTCAAGAGACCCAGTACTTC. Translation gives CASRTSGPQETQYF.